These 5 T cell receptor beta chains were all obtained from the same sample, sequenced in a study of blood T cell repertoires in COVID-19. Profiling relied on immunoSEQ multiplex PCR, and the TCRdb table lists in-frame clones only, not all of them. The table records tens of thousands of clones, 80% to 85% of them present only once. Sequenced: peripheral blood. These receptors were taken from a man at least 80 years old with acute or convalescent COVID-19.

J is TRBJ2-5 and V is TRBV11-3; 7 nucleotides agree with TRBD1. V gave up 8 bases and J gave up 3 bases; unmatched junction bases: 6. The CDR3 is 13 amino acids. Per the germline V gene, CDR1 is SGHNT and CDR2 is YENEEA. The CDR3, as DNA: TGTGCCAGCGGACCCGGGACAGAAGAGACCCAGTACTTC. Protein: CASGPGTEETQYF.

V and J are TRBV2 and TRBJ2-7; 9 bases fit TRBD2. The CDR3 contains 15 residues. The germline gives CDR1 SNHLY, CDR2 FYNNEI. V shed 2 bases, J shed 5 bases, and the junction held 7 bases outside the gene matches. The CDR3 sequence is CASSEFGGRAHEQYF. In DNA form, the CDR3 reads TGTGCCAGCAGTGAATTCGGCGGGAGGGCCCACGAGCAGTACTTC.

The V call is TRBV7-6, the J call TRBJ2-5; TRBD2 agrees at 8 bases. J lost 4 bases, V lost 3 bases, and 7 bases had no gene match. The germline V gene has CDR1 SGHVS and CDR2 FNYEAQ. The CDR3 is made up of 15 amino acids. The CDR3 DNA is TGTGCCAGCAGCTTGCGGGGGGTGTTCCGAGAGACCCAGTACTTC. It specifies CASSLRGVFRETQYF.

Comments on this clone: One end of the junction varies from germline; a read error may be responsible. This chain joins TRBV19 and TRBJ2-1; 10 bases are shared with TRBD2. The CDR3 is 12 amino acids. CDR1 and CDR2 from the germline V gene are LNHDA and SQIVND (reference sequence). CDR3 bases: TGTGCCAGTAGTCCACCGGGACTAGCGAAGATCTTC. It encodes CASSPPGLAKIF.

V gene TRBV28 combines with J gene TRBJ1-5, with D unclear. Germline V gives CDR1 MDHEN, CDR2 SYDVKM. This CDR3 comprises 15 residues. The V and J ends lost 2 bases and 5 bases respectively, with 13 bases between them. CDR3 nucleotide sequence: TGTGCCAGCAGTTTAGGACCGGGATTGTATCAGCCCCAGCATTTT. It translates to CASSLGPGLYQPQHF.